Listed below are T cell receptor beta chains from one sample, sequenced in a study of tumor-infiltrating lymphocytes in localized non-small cell lung cancer. The protocol was immunoSEQ multiplex PCR, while the TCRdb copy is restricted to in-frame clones and leaves out a portion. The profile covers 9,000 to 15,000 clones, with 76% appearing a single time and about 15% taken by the ten largest. The sample consisted of uninvolved lung tissue not adjacent to the tumor. These receptor sequences come from a human donor with non-small cell lung cancer. The CDR3 runs from the conserved cysteine through the conserved F or W. Fields, in order: J gene, V gene, CDR3 protein.

J: TRBJ1-1; V: TRBV30; CDR3: CAWSVTTWEAFF
J: TRBJ2-3; V: TRBV5-1; CDR3: CASSKPTDTQYF
J: TRBJ1-1; V: TRBV5-1; CDR3: CASSFQGADTEAFF
J: TRBJ2-7; V: TRBV1; CDR3: CTSSQGLPGLTVTGGSYEQYF
J: TRBJ2-1; V: TRBV7-3; CDR3: CASSLGGAVNEQFF
J: TRBJ2-5; V: TRBV5-1; CDR3: CASTDQETQYF
J: TRBJ1-4; V: TRBV29-1; CDR3: CSVGKGGLEKLFF
J: TRBJ2-5; V: TRBV2; CDR3: CASSAGKETQYF
J: TRBJ2-3; V: TRBV6-1; CDR3: CASSFRDPRSDTQYF
J: TRBJ2-7; V: TRBV28; CDR3: CASRILQTGLYEQYF
J: TRBJ1-5; V: TRBV30; CDR3: CAWSRGRGNQPQHF
J: TRBJ2-3; V: TRBV9; CDR3: CASSVGGSPDTQYF
J: TRBJ2-7; V: TRBV15; CDR3: CATSRDMRQGRAYEQYF
J: TRBJ1-5; V: TRBV6-1; CDR3: CASSEGTQAVGRPQHF
J: TRBJ2-3; V: TRBV7-3; CDR3: CASSPTSGRAGRTDTQYF
J: TRBJ2-7; V: TRBV9; CDR3: CASSPWDASLEQYF
J: TRBJ1-1; V: TRBV5-1; CDR3: CASGEQMNTEAFF
J: TRBJ2-1; V: TRBV7-2; CDR3: CASNPLAYNEQFF
J: TRBJ2-7; V: TRBV5-1; CDR3: CASSFSESAYEQYF
J: TRBJ1-6; V: TRBV30; CDR3: CASNRRGRVNLDNSPLHF
J: TRBJ2-1; V: TRBV9; CDR3: CASSLDFPREQFF
J: TRBJ2-4; V: TRBV2; CDR3: CASSRDIPIAKNIQYF
J: TRBJ2-5; V: TRBV4-3; CDR3: CASSQASGTNWGETQYF
J: TRBJ1-1; V: TRBV6-5; CDR3: CASSYSRENTEAFF
J: TRBJ2-2; V: TRBV19; CDR3: CASSINGDNTGELFF
J: TRBJ1-3; V: TRBV30; CDR3: CAWRLFRRGGTGNTIYF
J: TRBJ1-2; V: TRBV25-1; CDR3: CASTTGGDGYTF
J: TRBJ1-1; V: TRBV2; CDR3: CASSSQKTNTEAFF
J: TRBJ2-6; V: TRBV29-1; CDR3: CSVARSGANVLTF
J: TRBJ1-1; V: TRBV4-1; CDR3: CASSQRRQGDTRTEAFF
J: TRBJ1-4; V: TRBV28; CDR3: CASSPKTGIWEEKLFF
J: TRBJ2-7; V: TRBV6-5; CDR3: CASSTSGRLTEQYF
J: TRBJ1-1; V: TRBV30; CDR3: CAWNIGNTEAFF
J: TRBJ2-1; V: TRBV7-9; CDR3: CASSWGGNNYNEQFF
J: TRBJ1-2; V: TRBV29-1; CDR3: CSVRLQGRYGYTF
J: TRBJ1-1; V: TRBV6-6; CDR3: CASSTWTGRMNTEAFF
J: TRBJ1-2; V: TRBV5-4; CDR3: CASSLGQVNYGYTF
J: TRBJ1-1; V: TRBV7-2; CDR3: CASSRHNLNMNTEAFF
J: TRBJ1-1; V: TRBV7-3; CDR3: CASSYASNTEAFF
J: TRBJ1-1; V: TRBV10-3; CDR3: CAISESGGPVNTEAFF
J: TRBJ2-3; V: TRBV7-6; CDR3: CASSQSRTDTQYF
J: TRBJ2-7; V: TRBV6-5; CDR3: CASSRSGGASYEQYF
J: TRBJ1-2; V: TRBV30; CDR3: CAWTLGYVGYGYTF
J: TRBJ2-1; V: TRBV28; CDR3: CASITLGNEQFF
J: TRBJ1-5; V: TRBV2; CDR3: CASSERGGASNQPQHF
J: TRBJ2-2; V: TRBV6-1; CDR3: CASTKSLSGTGELFF
J: TRBJ1-3; V: TRBV6-5; CDR3: CASARDPGNTIYF
J: TRBJ2-1; V: TRBV7-6; CDR3: CASSFAPGTDNEQFF
J: TRBJ1-1; V: TRBV2; CDR3: CASSETTVQNTEAFF
J: TRBJ1-5; V: TRBV15; CDR3: CATSRAGGGNQPQHF